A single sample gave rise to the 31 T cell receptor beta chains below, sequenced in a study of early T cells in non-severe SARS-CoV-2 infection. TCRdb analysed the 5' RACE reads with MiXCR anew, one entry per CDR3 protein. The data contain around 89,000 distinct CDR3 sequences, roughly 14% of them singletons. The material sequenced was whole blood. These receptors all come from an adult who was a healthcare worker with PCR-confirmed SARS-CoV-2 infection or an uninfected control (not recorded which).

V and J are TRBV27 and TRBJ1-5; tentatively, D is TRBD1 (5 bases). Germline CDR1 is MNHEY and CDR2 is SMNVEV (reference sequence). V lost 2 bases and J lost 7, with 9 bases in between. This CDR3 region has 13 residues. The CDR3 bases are TGTGCCAGCAGTTTAAGGGGCGTGCAGCCCCAGCATTTT. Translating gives CASSLRGVQPQHF.

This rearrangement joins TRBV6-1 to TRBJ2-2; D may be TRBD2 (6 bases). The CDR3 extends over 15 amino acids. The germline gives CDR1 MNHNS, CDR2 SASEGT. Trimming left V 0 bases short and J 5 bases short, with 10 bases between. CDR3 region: CASSEAWRVTGELFF. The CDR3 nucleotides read TGTGCCAGCAGTGAAGCTTGGAGGGTAACCGGGGAGCTGTTTTTT.

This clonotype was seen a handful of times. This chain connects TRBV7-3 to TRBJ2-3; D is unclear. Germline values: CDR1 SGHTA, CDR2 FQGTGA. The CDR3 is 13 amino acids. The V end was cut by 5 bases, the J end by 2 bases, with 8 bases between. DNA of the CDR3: TGTGCCAGCAGCCAGATGCTCACAGATACGCAGTATTTT. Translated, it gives CASSQMLTDTQYF.

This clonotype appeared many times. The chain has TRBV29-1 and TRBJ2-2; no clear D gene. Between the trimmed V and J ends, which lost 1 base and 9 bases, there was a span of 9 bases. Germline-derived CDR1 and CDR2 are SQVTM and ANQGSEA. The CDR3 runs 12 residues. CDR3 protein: CSVEVGRRELFF. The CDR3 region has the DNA TGCAGCGTTGAAGTTGGCCGCCGGGAGCTGTTTTTT.

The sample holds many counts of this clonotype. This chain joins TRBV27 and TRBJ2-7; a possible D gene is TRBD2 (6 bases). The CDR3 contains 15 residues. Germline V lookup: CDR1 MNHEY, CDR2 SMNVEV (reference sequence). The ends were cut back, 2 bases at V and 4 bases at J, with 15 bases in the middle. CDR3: CASSLRRGPPYEQYV. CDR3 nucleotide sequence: TGTGCCAGCAGTTTACGGAGGGGACCCCCTTACGAGCAGTACGTC.

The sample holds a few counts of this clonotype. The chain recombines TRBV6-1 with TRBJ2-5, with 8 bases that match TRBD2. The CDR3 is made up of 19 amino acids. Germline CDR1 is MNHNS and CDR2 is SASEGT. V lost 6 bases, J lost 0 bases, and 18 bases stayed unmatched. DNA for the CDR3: TGTGCCAGCAGCCCCTCTTCTTTGCGGGGGGACCGACACCAAGAGACCCAGTACTTC. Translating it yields CASSPSSLRGDRHQETQYF.

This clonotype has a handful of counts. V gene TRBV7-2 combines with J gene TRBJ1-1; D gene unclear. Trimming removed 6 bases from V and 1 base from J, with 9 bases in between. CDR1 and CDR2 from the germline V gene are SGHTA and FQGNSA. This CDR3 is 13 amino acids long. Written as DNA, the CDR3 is TGTGCCAGCAGAGGCCAGACGAACACTGAAGCTTTCTTT. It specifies CASRGQTNTEAFF. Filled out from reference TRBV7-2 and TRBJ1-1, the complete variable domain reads GAGVSQSPSNKVTEKGKDVELRCDPISGHTALYWYRQSLGQGLEFLIYFQGNSAPDKSGLPSDRFSAERTGGSVSTLTIQRTQQEDSAVYLCASRGQTNTEAFFGQGTRLTVV.

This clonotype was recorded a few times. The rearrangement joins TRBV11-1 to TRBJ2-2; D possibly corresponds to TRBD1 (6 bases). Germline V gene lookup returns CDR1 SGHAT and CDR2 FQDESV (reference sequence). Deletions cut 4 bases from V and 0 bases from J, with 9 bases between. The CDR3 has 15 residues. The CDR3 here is CASSSRQANTGELFF. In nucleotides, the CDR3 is TGTGCCAGCAGCTCCCGACAGGCGAACACCGGGGAGCTGTTTTTT.

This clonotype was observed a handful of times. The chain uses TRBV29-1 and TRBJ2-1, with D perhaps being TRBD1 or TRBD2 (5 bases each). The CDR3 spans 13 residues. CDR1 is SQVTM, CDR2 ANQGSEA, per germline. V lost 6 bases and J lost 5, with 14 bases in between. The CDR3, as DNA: TGCAGCGTGGGGCCCGGGACGGACAATGAGCAGTTCTTC. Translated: CSVGPGTDNEQFF.

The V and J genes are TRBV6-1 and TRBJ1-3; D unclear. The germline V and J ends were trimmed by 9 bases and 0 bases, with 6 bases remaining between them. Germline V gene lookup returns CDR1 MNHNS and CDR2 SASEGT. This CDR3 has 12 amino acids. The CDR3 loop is CASRNSGNTIYF. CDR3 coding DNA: TGTGCCAGTCGAAACTCTGGAAACACCATATATTTT.

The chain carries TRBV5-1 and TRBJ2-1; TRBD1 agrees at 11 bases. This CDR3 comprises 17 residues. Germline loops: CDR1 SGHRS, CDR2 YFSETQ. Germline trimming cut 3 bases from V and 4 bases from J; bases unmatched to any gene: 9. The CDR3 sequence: CASSYTGTGGKYNEQFF. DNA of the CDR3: TGCGCCAGCAGCTACACAGGGACAGGGGGAAAGTACAATGAGCAGTTCTTC.

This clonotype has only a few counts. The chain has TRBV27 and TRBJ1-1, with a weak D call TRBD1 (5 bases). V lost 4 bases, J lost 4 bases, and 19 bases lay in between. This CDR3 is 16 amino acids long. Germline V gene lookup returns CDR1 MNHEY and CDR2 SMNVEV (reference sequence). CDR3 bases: TGTGCCAGCAGTTCGGCCTCCGGGACTCTCGGCACTGAAGCTTTCTTT. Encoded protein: CASSSASGTLGTEAFF.

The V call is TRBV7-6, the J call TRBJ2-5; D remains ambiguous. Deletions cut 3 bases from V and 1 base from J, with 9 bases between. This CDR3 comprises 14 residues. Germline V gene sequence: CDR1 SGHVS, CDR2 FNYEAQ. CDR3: CASSFPIAQETQYF. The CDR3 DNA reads TGTGCCAGCAGCTTTCCAATAGCCCAAGAGACCCAGTACTTC. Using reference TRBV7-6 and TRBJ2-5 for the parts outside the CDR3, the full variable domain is GAGVSQSPRYKVTKRGQDVALRCDPISGHVSLYWYRQALGQGPEFLTYFNYEAQQDKSGLPNDRFSAERPEGSISTLTIQRTEQRDSAMYRCASSFPIAQETQYFGPGTRLLVL.

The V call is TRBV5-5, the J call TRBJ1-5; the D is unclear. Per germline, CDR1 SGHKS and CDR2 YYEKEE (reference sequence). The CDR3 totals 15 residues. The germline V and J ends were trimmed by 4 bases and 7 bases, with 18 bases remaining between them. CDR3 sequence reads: CASSPINAGNQPQHF. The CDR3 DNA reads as TGTGCCAGCAGCCCCATAAACGCGGGGAACCAGCCCCAGCATTTT.

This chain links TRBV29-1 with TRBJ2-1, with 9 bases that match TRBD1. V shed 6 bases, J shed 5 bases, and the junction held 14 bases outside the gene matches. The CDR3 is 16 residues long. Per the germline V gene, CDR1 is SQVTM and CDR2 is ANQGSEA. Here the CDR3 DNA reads TGCAGCGTGAGAAAACGTGGGGACAGGGTCGACAATGAGCAGTTCTTC. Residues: CSVRKRGDRVDNEQFF.

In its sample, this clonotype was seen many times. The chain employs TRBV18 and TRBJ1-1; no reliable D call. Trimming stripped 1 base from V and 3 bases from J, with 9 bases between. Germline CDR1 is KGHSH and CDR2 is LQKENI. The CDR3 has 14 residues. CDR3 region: CASSPQGVDTEAFF. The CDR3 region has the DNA TGTGCCAGCTCACCACAGGGTGTTGACACTGAAGCTTTCTTT. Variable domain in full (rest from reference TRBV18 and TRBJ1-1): NAGVMQNPRHLVRRRGQEARLRCSPMKGHSHVYWYRQLPEEGLKFMVYLQKENIIDESGMPKERFSAEFPKEGPSILRIQQVVRGDSAAYFCASSPQGVDTEAFFGQGTRLTVV.

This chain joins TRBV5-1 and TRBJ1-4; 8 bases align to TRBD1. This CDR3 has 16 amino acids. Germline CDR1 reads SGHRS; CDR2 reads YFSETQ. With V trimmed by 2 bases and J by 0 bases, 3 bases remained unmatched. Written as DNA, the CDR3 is TGCGCCAGCAGCTTAGGACAGGGAGCAACTAATGAAAAACTGTTTTTT. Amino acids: CASSLGQGATNEKLFF.

As DNA, the CDR3 is TGTGCCAGCAGCTTAGATATACGGGGCACTGAAGCTTTCTTT. Its translation is CASSLDIRGTEAFF. The genes are TRBV11-2 and TRBJ1-1, with D unresolved. The V and J ends lost 0 bases and 4 bases respectively, with 9 bases between them. The CDR3 has 14 residues. Germline V gene data show CDR1 as SGHAT and CDR2 as FQNNGV.

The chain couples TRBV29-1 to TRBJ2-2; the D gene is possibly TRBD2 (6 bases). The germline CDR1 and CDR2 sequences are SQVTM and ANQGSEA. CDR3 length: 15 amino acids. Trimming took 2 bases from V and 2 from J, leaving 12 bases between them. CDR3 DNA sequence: TGCAGCGTTGAACCCCGCGGGACCAACACCGGGGAGCTGTTTTTT. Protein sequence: CSVEPRGTNTGELFF.

Here the CDR3 reads CASSARTSVSSYNEQFF. The CDR3 DNA reads TGTGCCAGCAGTGCCCGGACTAGCGTGAGCTCCTACAATGAGCAGTTCTTC. The chain links TRBV12-3 or TRBV12-4 to TRBJ2-1; TRBD2 aligns across 9 bases. Losses at the gene ends were 5 bases for V and 0 bases for J; bases not matched to a gene: 8. The CDR3 covers 17 residues.

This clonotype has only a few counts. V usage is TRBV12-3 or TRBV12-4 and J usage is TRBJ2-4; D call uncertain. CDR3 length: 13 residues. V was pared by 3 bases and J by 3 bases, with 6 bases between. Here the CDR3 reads CASSLSVKNIQYF. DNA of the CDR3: TGTGCCAGCAGTTTGTCGGTCAAAAACATTCAGTACTTC.

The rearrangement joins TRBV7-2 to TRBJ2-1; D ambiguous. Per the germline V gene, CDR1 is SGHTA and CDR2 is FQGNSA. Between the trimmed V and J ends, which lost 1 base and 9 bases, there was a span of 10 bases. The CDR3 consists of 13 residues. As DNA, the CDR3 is TGTGCCAGCAGCTTAGAGTCGAACTTTGAGCAGTTCTTC. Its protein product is CASSLESNFEQFF. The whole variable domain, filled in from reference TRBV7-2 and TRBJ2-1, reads GAGVSQSPSNKVTEKGKDVELRCDPISGHTALYWYRQSLGQGLEFLIYFQGNSAPDKSGLPSDRFSAERTGGSVSTLTIQRTQQEDSAVYLCASSLESNFEQFFGPGTRLTVL.

The CDR3 is CASGLVTPQHF. The CDR3, as DNA: TGTGCTAGTGGTTTGGTAACGCCCCAGCATTTT. V usage is TRBV12-5 and J usage is TRBJ1-5; D unresolved. Deletions cut 0 bases from V and 9 bases from J, with 3 bases between. From germline, CDR1 is LGHNT and CDR2 FRNRAP. This CDR3 is 11 amino acids long.

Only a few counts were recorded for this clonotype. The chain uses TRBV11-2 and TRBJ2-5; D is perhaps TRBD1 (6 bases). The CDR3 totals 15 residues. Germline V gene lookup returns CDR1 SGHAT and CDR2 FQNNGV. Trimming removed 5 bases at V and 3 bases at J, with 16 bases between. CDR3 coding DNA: TGTGCCAGCAGCCGCGGACAGACTGGGAAAGAGACCCAGTACTTC. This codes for CASSRGQTGKETQYF.

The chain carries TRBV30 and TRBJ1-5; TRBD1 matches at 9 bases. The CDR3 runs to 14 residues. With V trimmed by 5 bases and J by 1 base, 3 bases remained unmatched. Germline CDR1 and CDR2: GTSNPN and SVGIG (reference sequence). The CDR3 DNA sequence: TGTGCCTGGGCACAGGGGGCGAGCAATCAGCCCCAGCATTTT. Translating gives CAWAQGASNQPQHF.

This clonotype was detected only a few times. The CDR3 spells CSVGDFDYGYTF. The CDR3 bases are TGCAGCGTTGGGGATTTTGACTATGGCTACACCTTC. This chain joins TRBV29-1 and TRBJ1-2, with D unclear. The ends were cut back, 4 bases at V and 3 bases at J, with 9 bases in the middle. From germline, CDR1 is SQVTM and CDR2 ANQGSEA. The CDR3 covers 12 residues.

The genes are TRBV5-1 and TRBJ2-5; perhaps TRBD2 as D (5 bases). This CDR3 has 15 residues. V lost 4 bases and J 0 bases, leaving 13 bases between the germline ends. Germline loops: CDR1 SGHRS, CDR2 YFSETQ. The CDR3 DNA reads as TGCGCCAGCAGCCCGACGGGGAGCTACCAAGAGACCCAGTACTTC. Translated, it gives CASSPTGSYQETQYF. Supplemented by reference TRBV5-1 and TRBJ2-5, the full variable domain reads KAGVTQTPRYLIKTRGQQVTLSCSPISGHRSVSWYQQTPGQGLQFLFEYFSETQRNKGNFPGRFSGRQFSNSRSEMNVSTLELGDSALYLCASSPTGSYQETQYFGPGTRLLVL.

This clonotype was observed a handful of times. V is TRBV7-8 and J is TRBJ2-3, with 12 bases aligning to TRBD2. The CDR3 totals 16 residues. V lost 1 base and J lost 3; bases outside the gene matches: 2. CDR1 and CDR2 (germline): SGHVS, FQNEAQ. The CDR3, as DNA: TGTGCCAGCAGCTTAGGACTAGCGGGGGTGACAGATACGCAGTATTTT. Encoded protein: CASSLGLAGVTDTQYF. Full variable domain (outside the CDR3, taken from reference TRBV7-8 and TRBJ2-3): GAGVSQSPRYKVAKRGQDVALRCDPISGHVSLFWYQQALGQGPEFLTYFQNEAQLDKSGLPSDRFFAERPEGSVSTLKIQRTQQEDSAVYLCASSLGLAGVTDTQYFGPGTRLTVL.

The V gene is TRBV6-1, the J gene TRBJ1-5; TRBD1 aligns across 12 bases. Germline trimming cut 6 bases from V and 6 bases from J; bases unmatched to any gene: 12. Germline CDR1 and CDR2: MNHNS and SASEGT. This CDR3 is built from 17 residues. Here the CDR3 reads CASSSGTGGEFGQPQHF. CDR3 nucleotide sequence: TGTGCCAGCAGCTCTGGGACAGGGGGCGAGTTCGGTCAGCCCCAGCATTTT.

CDR3 amino acids: CAWTKLAGYYNEQFF. The CDR3 nucleotides are TGTGCCTGGACCAAACTAGCGGGATACTACAATGAGCAGTTCTTC. The rearrangement links TRBV30 to TRBJ2-1, with 10 bases matching TRBD2. The CDR3 loop spans 15 amino acids. CDR1 is GTSNPN and CDR2 is SVGIG in the germline V gene (reference sequence). J gave up 3 bases and V 4 bases, and 6 bases lay outside the gene matches.

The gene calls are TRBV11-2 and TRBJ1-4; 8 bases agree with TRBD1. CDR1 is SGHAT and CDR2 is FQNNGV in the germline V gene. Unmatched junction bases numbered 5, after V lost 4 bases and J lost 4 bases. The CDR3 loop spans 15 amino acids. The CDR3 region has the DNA TGTGCCAGCAGCTCCCGGACAGGGAATAATGAAAAACTGTTTTTT. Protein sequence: CASSSRTGNNEKLFF.